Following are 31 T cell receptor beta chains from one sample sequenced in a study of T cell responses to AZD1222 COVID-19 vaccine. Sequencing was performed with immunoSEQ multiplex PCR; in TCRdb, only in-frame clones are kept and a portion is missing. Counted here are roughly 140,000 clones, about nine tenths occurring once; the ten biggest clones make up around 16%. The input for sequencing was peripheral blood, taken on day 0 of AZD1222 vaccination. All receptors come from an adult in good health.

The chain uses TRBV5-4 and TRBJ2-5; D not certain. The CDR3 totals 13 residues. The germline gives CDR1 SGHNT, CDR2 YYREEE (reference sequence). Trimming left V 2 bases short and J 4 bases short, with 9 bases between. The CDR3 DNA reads TGTGCCAGCAGCTTCGACTGGTTAGAGACCCAGTACTTC. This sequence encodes CASSFDWLETQYF.

The CDR3 reads CASSTPGGTEAFF. In DNA form, the CDR3 reads TGTGCCAGCAGCACCCCGGGGGGCACTGAAGCTTTCTTT. This chain connects TRBV7-3 to TRBJ1-1; D perhaps matches TRBD1 (5 bases). The V gene's germline CDR1 is SGHTA and CDR2 FQGTGA. The CDR3 is 13 amino acids. Between the trimmed V and J ends, which lost 5 bases and 4 bases, there was a span of 11 bases.

CDR3 sequence reads: CASSYPGQVNYEQYF. The CDR3 DNA reads TGTGCCAGCAGCTACCCGGGACAGGTTAACTACGAGCAGTACTTC. The J gene is TRBJ2-7, the V gene TRBV6-5, with 8 bases fitting TRBD1. Germline CDR1 is MNHEY and CDR2 is SVGAGI. V lost 6 bases, J lost 3 bases, and 10 bases stayed unmatched. This CDR3 region has 15 residues.

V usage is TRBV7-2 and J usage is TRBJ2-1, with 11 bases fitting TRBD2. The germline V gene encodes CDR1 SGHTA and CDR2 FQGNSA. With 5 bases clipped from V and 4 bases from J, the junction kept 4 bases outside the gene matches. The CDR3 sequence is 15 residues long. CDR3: CASSLLAGGYNEQFF. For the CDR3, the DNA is TGTGCCAGCAGCCTCCTAGCGGGGGGTTACAATGAGCAGTTCTTC.

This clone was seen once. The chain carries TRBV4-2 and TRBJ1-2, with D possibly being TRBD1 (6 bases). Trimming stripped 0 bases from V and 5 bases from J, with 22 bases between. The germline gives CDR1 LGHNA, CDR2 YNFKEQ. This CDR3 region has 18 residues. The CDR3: CASSQDIQVGRGGYGYTF. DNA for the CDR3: TGTGCCAGCAGCCAAGATATCCAAGTCGGCAGGGGCGGATATGGCTACACCTTC.

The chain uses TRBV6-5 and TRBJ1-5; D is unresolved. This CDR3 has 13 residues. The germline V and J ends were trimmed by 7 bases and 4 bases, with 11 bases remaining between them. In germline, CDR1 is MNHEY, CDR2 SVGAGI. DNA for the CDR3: TGTGCCAGCACCAAAGAGCCTAATCAGCCCCAGCATTTT. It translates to CASTKEPNQPQHF.

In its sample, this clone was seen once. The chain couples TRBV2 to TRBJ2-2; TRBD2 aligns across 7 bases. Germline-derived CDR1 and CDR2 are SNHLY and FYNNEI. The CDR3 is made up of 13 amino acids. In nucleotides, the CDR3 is TGTGCTGAGCGGGGACTGAACACCGGGGAGCTGTTTTTT. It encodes CAERGLNTGELFF.

The CDR3 here is CASSQDRKAGRGPSGWTEAFF. Written as DNA, the CDR3 is TGTGCCAGCAGCCAAGATCGAAAGGCGGGCAGGGGGCCCTCCGGGTGGACTGAAGCTTTCTTT. The rearrangement uses TRBV3-1 (or the pseudogene TRBV3-2) and TRBJ1-1; 8 positions match TRBD1. The CDR3 has 21 amino acids. The V segment lost 0 bases and the J segment 5 bases; nucleotides outside the gene matches: 23. Germline lookup yields CDR1 LGHDT and CDR2 YNNKEL (reference sequence).

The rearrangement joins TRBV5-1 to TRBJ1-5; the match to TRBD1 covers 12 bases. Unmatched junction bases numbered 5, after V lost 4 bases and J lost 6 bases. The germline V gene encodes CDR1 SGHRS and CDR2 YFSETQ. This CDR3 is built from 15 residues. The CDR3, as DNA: TGCGCCAGCAGCCCGGGACAGGGGGCAAGTCAGCCCCAGCATTTT. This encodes CASSPGQGASQPQHF.

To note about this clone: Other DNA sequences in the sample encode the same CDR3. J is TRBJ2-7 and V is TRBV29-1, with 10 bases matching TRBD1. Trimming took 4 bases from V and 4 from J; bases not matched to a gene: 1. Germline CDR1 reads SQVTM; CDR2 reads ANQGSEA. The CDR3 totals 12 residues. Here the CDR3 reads CSVGQGAYEQYF. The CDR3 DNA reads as TGCAGCGTTGGACAGGGGGCTTACGAGCAGTACTTC.

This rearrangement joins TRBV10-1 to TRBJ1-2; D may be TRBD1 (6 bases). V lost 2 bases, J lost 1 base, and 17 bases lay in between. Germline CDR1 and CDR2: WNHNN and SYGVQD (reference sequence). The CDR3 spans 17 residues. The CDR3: CASSEPTPGHNNYGYTF. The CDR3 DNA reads TGCGCCAGCAGTGAGCCGACCCCGGGACACAATAACTATGGCTACACCTTC.

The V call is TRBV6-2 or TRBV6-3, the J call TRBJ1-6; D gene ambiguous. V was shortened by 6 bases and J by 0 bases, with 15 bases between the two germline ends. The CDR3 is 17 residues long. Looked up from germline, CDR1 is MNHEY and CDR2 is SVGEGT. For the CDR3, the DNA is TGTGCCAGCAGCTCACGAGGCATCAGCTCCTATAATTCACCCCTCCACTTT. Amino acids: CASSSRGISSYNSPLHF.

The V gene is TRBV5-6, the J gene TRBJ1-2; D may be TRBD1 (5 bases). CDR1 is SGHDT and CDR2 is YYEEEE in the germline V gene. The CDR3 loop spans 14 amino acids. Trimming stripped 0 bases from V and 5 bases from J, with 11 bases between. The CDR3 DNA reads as TGTGCCAGCAGCTTGGCCGGGGCGTCATATGGCTACACCTTC. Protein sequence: CASSLAGASYGYTF.

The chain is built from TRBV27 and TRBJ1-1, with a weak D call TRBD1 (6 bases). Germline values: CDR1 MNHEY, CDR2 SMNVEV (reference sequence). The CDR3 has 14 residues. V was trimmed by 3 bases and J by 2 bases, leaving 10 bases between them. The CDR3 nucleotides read TGTGCCAGCAGTTTCCAGGGGCGAAACACTGAAGCTTTCTTT. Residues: CASSFQGRNTEAFF.

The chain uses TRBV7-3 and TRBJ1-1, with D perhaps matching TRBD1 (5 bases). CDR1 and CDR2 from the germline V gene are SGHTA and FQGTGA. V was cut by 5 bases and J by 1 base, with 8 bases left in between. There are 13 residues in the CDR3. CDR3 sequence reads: CASSRGENTEAFF. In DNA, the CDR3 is TGTGCCAGCAGCAGGGGCGAGAACACTGAAGCTTTCTTT.

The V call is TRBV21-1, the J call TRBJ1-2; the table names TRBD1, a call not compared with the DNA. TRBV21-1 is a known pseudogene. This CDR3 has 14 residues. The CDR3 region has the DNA TGTGCCAGCAGCAAATCCCCAGGGGCATGTGGCTACACCTTC. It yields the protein CASSKSPGACGYTF.

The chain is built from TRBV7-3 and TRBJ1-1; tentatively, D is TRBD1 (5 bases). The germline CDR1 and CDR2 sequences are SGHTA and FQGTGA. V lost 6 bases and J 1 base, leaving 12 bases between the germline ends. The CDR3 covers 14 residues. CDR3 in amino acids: CASSFQGRNTEAFF. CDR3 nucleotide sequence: TGTGCCAGCAGTTTCCAGGGAAGGAACACTGAAGCTTTCTTT.

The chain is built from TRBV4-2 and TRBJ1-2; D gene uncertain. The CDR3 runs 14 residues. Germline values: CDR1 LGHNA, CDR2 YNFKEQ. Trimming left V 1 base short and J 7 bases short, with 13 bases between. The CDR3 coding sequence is TGTGCCAGCAGCCAAGCCTCCCCACCGGTTGGCTACACCTTC. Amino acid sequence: CASSQASPPVGYTF.

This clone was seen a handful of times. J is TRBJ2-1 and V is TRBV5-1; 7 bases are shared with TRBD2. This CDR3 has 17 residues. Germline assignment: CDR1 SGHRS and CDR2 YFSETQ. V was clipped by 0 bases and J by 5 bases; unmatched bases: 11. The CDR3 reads CASSLASRAGSDNEQFF. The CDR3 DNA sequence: TGCGCCAGCAGCTTGGCCTCTCGAGCGGGGAGCGACAATGAGCAGTTCTTC.

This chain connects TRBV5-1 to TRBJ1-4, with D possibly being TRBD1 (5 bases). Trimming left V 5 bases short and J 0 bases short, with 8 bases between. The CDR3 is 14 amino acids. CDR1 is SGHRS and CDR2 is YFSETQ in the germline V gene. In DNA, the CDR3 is TGCGCCAGCAGGGGGGAACCAACTAATGAAAAACTGTTTTTT. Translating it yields CASRGEPTNEKLFF.

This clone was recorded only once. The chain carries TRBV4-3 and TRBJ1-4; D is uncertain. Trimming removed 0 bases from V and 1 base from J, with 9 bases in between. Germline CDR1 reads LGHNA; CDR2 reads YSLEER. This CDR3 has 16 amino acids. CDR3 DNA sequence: TGCGCCAGCAGCCAAGATTTCAAGGGAACTAATGAAAAACTGTTTTTT. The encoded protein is CASSQDFKGTNEKLFF.

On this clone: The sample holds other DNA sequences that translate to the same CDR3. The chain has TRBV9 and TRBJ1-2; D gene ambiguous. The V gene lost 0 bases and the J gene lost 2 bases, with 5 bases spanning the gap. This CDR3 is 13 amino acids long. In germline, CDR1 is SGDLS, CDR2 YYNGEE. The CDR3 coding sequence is TGTGCCAGCAGCGTAGATCTCAACTATGGCTACACCTTC. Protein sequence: CASSVDLNYGYTF.

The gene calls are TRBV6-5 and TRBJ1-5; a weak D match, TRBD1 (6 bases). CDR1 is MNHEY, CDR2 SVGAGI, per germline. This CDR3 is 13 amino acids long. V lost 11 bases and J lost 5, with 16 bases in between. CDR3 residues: CAEQGKRDQPQHF. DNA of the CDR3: TGTGCCGAGCAGGGGAAAAGGGATCAGCCCCAGCATTTT.

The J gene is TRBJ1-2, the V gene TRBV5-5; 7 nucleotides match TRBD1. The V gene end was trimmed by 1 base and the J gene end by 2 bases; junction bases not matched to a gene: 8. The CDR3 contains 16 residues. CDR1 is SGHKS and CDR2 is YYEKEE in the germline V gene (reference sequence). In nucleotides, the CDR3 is TGTGCCAGCAGCTTGCAACTCAGGGGGACCAACTATGGCTACACCTTC. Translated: CASSLQLRGTNYGYTF.

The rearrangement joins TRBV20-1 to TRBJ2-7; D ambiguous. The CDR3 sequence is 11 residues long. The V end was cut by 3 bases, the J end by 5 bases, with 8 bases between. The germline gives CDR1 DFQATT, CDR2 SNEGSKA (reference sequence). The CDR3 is CSASIVDEQYF. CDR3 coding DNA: TGCAGTGCTAGTATCGTTGACGAGCAGTACTTC.

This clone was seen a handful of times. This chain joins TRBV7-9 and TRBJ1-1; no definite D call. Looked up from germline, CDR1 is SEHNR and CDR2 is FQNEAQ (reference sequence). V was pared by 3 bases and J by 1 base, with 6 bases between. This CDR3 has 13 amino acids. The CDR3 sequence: CASSFSENTEAFF. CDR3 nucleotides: TGTGCCAGCAGCTTCAGCGAGAACACTGAAGCTTTCTTT.

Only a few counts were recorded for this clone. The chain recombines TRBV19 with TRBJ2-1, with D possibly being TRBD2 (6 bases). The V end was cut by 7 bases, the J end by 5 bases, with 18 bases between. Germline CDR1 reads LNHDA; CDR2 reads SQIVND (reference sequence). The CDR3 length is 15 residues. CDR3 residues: CASMEGKAPDNEQFF. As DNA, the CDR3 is TGTGCCAGTATGGAGGGGAAGGCCCCTGACAATGAGCAGTTCTTC. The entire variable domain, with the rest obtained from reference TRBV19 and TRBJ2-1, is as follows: DGGITQSPKYLFRKEGQNVTLSCEQNLNHDAMYWYRQDPGQGLRLIYYSQIVNDFQKGDIAEGYSVSREKKESFPLTVTSAQKNPTAFYLCASMEGKAPDNEQFFGPGTRLTVL.

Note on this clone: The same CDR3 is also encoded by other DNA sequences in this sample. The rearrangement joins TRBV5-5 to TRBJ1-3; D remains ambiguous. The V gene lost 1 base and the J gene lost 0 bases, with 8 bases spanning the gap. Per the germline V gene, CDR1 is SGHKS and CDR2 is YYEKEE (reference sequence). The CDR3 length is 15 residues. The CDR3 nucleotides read TGTGCCAGCAGCTTGACCGGGGACTCTGGAAACACCATATATTTT. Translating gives CASSLTGDSGNTIYF.

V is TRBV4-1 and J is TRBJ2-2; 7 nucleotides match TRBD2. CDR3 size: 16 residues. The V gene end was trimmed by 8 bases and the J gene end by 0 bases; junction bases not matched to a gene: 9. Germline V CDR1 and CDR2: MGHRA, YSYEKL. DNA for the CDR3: TGCGCCAGCGCGAGGGGAGGGTACTCGAACACCGGGGAGCTGTTTTTT. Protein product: CASARGGYSNTGELFF.

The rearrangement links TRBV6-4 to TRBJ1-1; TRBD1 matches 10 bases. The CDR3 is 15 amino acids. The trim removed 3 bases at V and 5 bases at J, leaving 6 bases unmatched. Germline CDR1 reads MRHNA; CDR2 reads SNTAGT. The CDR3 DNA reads TGTGCCAGCAGTGAGACAGGGGGCGCGGGGACTGAAGCTTTCTTT. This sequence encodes CASSETGGAGTEAFF.

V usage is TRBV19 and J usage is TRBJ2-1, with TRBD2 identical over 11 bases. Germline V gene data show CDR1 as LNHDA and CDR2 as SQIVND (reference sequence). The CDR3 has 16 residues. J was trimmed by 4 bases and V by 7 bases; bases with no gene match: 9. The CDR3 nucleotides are TGTGCCAGTACTCGTTCCGGGACTAGCGGATACAATGAGCAGTTCTTC. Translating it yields CASTRSGTSGYNEQFF.